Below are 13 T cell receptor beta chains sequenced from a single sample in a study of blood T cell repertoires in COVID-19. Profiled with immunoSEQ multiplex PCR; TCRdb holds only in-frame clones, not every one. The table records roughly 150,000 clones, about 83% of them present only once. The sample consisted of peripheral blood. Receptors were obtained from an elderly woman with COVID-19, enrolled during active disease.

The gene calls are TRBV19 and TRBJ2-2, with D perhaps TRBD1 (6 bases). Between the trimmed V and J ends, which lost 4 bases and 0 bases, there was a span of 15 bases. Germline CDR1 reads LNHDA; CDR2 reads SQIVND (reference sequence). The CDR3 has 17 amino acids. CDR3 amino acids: CASSTLYRAANTGELFF. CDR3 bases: TGTGCCAGTAGTACCCTATACAGGGCCGCGAACACCGGGGAGCTGTTTTTT.

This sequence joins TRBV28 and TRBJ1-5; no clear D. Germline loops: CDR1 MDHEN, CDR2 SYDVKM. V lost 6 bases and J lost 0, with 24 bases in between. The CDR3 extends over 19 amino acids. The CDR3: CASRSDYLPTLYSNQPQHF. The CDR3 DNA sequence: TGTGCCAGCAGAAGCGATTACCTCCCGACCCTTTATAGCAATCAGCCCCAGCATTTT.

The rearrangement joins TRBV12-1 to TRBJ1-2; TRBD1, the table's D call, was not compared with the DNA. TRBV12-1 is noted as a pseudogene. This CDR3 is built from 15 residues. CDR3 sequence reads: CASSSRQEILYGYTF. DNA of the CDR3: TGTGCCAGCAGCTCTAGACAGGAGATTCTCTATGGCTACACCTTC.

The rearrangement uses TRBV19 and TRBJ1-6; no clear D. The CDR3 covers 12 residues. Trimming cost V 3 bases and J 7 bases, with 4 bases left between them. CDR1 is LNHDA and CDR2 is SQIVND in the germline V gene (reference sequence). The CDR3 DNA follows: TGTGCCAGTAGTATCGTGAATTCACCCCTCCACTTT. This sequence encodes CASSIVNSPLHF.

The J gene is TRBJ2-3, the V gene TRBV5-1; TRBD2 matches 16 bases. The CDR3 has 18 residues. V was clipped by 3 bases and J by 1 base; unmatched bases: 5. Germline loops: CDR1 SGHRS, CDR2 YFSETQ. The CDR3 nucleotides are TGCGCCAGCAGCTGGCCGGGACTAGCGGGAGGGGGCACAGATACGCAGTATTTT. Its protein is CASSWPGLAGGGTDTQYF.

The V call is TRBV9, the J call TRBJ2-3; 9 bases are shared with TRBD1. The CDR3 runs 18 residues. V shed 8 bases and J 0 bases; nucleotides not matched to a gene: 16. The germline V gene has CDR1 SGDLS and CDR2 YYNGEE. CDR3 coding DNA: TGTGCCAGTTACACACCGGGACAGGGCGGTGGAAGCACAGATACGCAGTATTTT. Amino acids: CASYTPGQGGGSTDTQYF.

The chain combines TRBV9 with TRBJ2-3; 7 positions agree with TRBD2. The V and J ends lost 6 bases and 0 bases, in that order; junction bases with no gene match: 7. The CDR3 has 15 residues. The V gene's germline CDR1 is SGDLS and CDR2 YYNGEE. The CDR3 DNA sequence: TGTGCCAGCAACCCTAGCGGCTATAGCACAGATACGCAGTATTTT. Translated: CASNPSGYSTDTQYF.

CDR3 sequence: CASSQGDRPHGYTF. DNA of the CDR3: TGTGCCAGCAGCCAAGGGGACAGGCCCCATGGCTACACCTTC. V usage is TRBV14 and J usage is TRBJ1-2, with TRBD1 matching 8 bases. V lost 1 base, J lost 6 bases, and 4 bases stayed unmatched. Germline values: CDR1 SGHDN, CDR2 FVKESK. The CDR3 covers 14 residues.

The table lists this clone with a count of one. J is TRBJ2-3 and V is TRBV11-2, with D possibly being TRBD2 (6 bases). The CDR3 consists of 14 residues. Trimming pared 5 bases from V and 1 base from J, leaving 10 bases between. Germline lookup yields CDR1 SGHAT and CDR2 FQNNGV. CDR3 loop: CASSQGTGTDTQYF. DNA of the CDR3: TGTGCCAGCAGCCAAGGGACTGGCACAGATACGCAGTATTTT. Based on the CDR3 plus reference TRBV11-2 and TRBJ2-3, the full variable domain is EAGVAQSPRYKIIEKRQSVAFWCNPISGHATLYWYQQILGQGPKLLIQFQNNGVVDDSQLPKDRFSAERLKGVDSTLKIQPAKLEDSAVYLCASSQGTGTDTQYFGPGTRLTVL.

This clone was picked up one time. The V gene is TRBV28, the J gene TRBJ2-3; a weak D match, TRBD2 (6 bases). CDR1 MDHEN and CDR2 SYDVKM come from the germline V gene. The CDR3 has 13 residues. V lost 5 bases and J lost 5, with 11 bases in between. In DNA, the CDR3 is TGTGCCAGCAGTCAGCGAGCGGGAGATACGCAGTATTTT. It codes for CASSQRAGDTQYF.

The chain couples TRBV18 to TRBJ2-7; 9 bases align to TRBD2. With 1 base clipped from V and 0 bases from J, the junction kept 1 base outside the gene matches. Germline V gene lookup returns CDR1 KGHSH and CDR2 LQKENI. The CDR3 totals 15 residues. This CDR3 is CASSPLAGASYEQYF. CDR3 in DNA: TGTGCCAGCTCACCACTAGCGGGGGCCTCCTACGAGCAGTACTTC.

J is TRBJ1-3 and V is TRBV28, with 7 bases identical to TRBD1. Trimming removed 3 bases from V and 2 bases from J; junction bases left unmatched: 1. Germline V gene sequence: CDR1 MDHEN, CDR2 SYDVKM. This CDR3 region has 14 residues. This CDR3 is CASSFRGTGNTIYF. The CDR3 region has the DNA TGTGCCAGCAGTTTCAGGGGGACTGGAAACACCATATATTTT.

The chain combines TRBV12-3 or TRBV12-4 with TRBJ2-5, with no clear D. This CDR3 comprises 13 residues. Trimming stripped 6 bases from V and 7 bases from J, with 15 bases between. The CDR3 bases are TGTGCCAGCAGCCCAGTTAACCAGATGACCCAGTACTTC. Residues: CASSPVNQMTQYF.